These 18 T cell receptor beta chains share one sample of origin, sequenced in a study of T-cell memory formation after mild COVID-19. TCRdb independently ran MiXCR on the 5' RACE reads; one entry per CDR3 protein. The sample yields some 300,000 distinct CDR3 sequences, 20% to 25% seen once. The sample consisted of PBMCs or a T cell subset sorted from them (not recorded which). The receptors shown here come from a man aged 18 to 35 who had mild COVID-19 (a few samples of this study predate the infection). Cell type and time point are not known.

V and J are TRBV6-4 and TRBJ2-5, with 7 bases fitting TRBD2. J gave up 0 bases and V 3 bases, and 10 bases lay outside the gene matches. The CDR3 runs 17 residues. Germline V gene data show CDR1 as MRHNA and CDR2 as SNTAGT. The CDR3 bases are TGTGCCAGCAGTGATCCCCCCCGCGGGAGATACCAAGAGACCCAGTACTTC. Translated, it gives CASSDPPRGRYQETQYF.

The CDR3 DNA reads TGCAGTGCTAGAGACCGCAGGACAGACTATGGCTACACCTTC. Encoded protein: CSARDRRTDYGYTF. The chain recombines TRBV20-1 with TRBJ1-2, with D possibly being TRBD1 (6 bases). The ends were cut back, 0 bases at V and 3 bases at J, with 11 bases in the middle. Germline V gene data show CDR1 as DFQATT and CDR2 as SNEGSKA (reference sequence). This CDR3 contains 14 residues.

In its sample, this clonotype was seen a few times. The gene calls are TRBV7-9 and TRBJ2-5, with 7 bases that match TRBD1. V shed 4 bases and J 0 bases; nucleotides not matched to a gene: 5. Germline CDR1 reads SEHNR; CDR2 reads FQNEAQ (reference sequence). This CDR3 has 15 amino acids. The CDR3 region is CASSSGQANQETQYF. The CDR3 region has the DNA TGTGCCAGCAGCTCCGGACAGGCAAACCAAGAGACCCAGTACTTC. The whole variable domain, filled in from reference TRBV7-9 and TRBJ2-5, reads DTGVSQNPRHKITKRGQNVTFRCDPISEHNRLYWYRQTLGQGPEFLTYFQNEAQLEKSRLLSDRFSAERPKGSFSTLEIQRTEQGDSAMYLCASSSGQANQETQYFGPGTRLLVL.

This clonotype came up a few times. This rearrangement joins TRBV5-1 to TRBJ1-5; 7 bases align to TRBD1. Germline V CDR1 and CDR2: SGHRS, YFSETQ. Unmatched junction bases numbered 11, after V lost 0 bases and J lost 8 bases. The CDR3 totals 16 residues. In nucleotides, the CDR3 is TGCGCCAGCAGCTTGGGGCTTAGACAGGGAGGGGAGCCCCAGCATTTT. It specifies CASSLGLRQGGEPQHF.

The J gene is TRBJ2-3, the V gene TRBV29-1; D uncertain. CDR3 length equals 11 residues. Germline assignment: CDR1 SQVTM and CDR2 ANQGSEA. CDR3: CGARFTDTQYF. The CDR3 DNA is TGCGGCGCAAGATTCACAGATACGCAGTATTTT.

The chain links TRBV4-2 to TRBJ1-6; the match to TRBD1 covers 8 bases. V trimming: 3 bases; J trimming: 7 bases; junction bases outside the gene matches: 8. The CDR3 contains 16 residues. Germline V lookup: CDR1 LGHNA, CDR2 YNFKEQ. The CDR3 nucleotides are TGTGCCAGCAGCCATGATGGACAGGGATTGAATTCACCCCTCCACTTT. This translates into CASSHDGQGLNSPLHF.

CDR3 coding DNA: TGTGCCAGCAGCTTAGATCCGACAGGGGGCACAGATACGCAGTATTTT. Translating it yields CASSLDPTGGTDTQYF. V is TRBV7-3 and J is TRBJ2-3, with TRBD1 identical over 8 bases. Germline CDR1 reads SGHTA; CDR2 reads FQGTGA. The CDR3 has 16 residues. V was pared by 2 bases and J by 1 base, with 5 bases of the junction left unmatched.

Ten or more counts support this clonotype. This sequence joins TRBV20-1 and TRBJ2-1; the match to TRBD2 covers 9 bases. Germline loops: CDR1 DFQATT, CDR2 SNEGSKA (reference sequence). V lost 6 bases, J lost 6 bases, and 6 bases stayed unmatched. The CDR3 extends over 13 amino acids. CDR3 DNA sequence: TGCAGTGCAGCCGGGACTAGCCTCAATGAGCAGTTCTTC. Amino acids: CSAAGTSLNEQFF.

V gene TRBV6-6 combines with J gene TRBJ1-2; D is unresolved. The germline V and J ends were trimmed by 4 bases and 2 bases, with 11 bases remaining between them. Germline CDR1 reads MNHNY; CDR2 reads SVGAGI (reference sequence). The CDR3 has 14 residues. The CDR3 spells CASSSNSLNYGYTF. The CDR3 DNA follows: TGTGCCAGCAGTTCGAACAGCCTCAACTATGGCTACACCTTC.

This clonotype has a handful of counts. The chain carries TRBV7-2 and TRBJ1-1; TRBD1 is a possible D gene (6 bases). Trimming removed 1 base from V and 0 bases from J, with 15 bases in between. Germline CDR1 SGHTA, CDR2 FQGNSA. This CDR3 is 17 amino acids long. CDR3 in amino acids: CASSLEQGPFMNTEAFF. CDR3 nucleotides: TGTGCCAGCAGCTTAGAACAGGGTCCCTTTATGAACACTGAAGCTTTCTTT.

V is TRBV7-9 and J is TRBJ1-1; TRBD1 agrees at 8 bases. This CDR3 has 14 residues. Germline loops: CDR1 SEHNR, CDR2 FQNEAQ (reference sequence). The J segment lost 2 bases and the V segment lost 7 bases, leaving 6 bases of the junction unmatched. The CDR3 DNA reads TGTGCCAGCACCCCGACAGGGGTAAACACTGAAGCTTTCTTT. Translated: CASTPTGVNTEAFF. Based on the CDR3 plus reference TRBV7-9 and TRBJ1-1, the full variable domain is DTGVSQNPRHKITKRGQNVTFRCDPISEHNRLYWYRQTLGQGPEFLTYFQNEAQLEKSRLLSDRFSAERPKGSFSTLEIQRTEQGDSAMYLCASTPTGVNTEAFFGQGTRLTVV.

The rearrangement uses TRBV29-1 and TRBJ2-7, with a tentative D call TRBD2 (7 bases). CDR3 size: 12 residues. Germline V gives CDR1 SQVTM, CDR2 ANQGSEA. V was trimmed by 6 bases and J by 6 bases, leaving 15 bases between them. The CDR3 coding sequence is TGCAGCGTGTTGTGGGGGGGCGTCGAGCAGTACTTC. Its translation is CSVLWGGVEQYF.

This clonotype came up a few times. The chain has TRBV9 and TRBJ1-2; TRBD1 agrees at 8 bases. V was pared by 5 bases and J by 4 bases, with 1 base of the junction left unmatched. This CDR3 comprises 12 residues. Germline CDR1 SGDLS, CDR2 YYNGEE. CDR3 DNA sequence: TGTGCCAGCAGAGGACAGGGCTATGGCTACACCTTC. This encodes CASRGQGYGYTF.

This clonotype was counted a few times. This chain joins TRBV7-9 and TRBJ2-1, with 7 bases identical to TRBD2. Trimming removed 1 base from V and 5 bases from J; junction bases left unmatched: 5. Germline CDR1 SEHNR, CDR2 FQNEAQ (reference sequence). CDR3 size: 15 residues. This chain's CDR3 is CASSLEGGYHNEQFF. The CDR3 bases are TGTGCCAGCAGCTTAGAGGGAGGGTACCACAATGAGCAGTTCTTC.

This clonotype was observed a few times. The chain has TRBV7-8 and TRBJ1-4, with unresolved D. The CDR3 spans 14 residues. Germline V gives CDR1 SGHVS, CDR2 FQNEAQ. Deletions cut 8 bases from V and 8 bases from J, with 18 bases between. CDR3 region: CASAGSRGGEKLFF. CDR3 nucleotides: TGTGCCAGCGCGGGGAGCCGGGGTGGAGAAAAACTGTTTTTT.

This clonotype was seen repeatedly, ten times or more. V gene TRBV28 combines with J gene TRBJ2-1; 11 positions match TRBD2. Germline CDR1 and CDR2: MDHEN and SYDVKM. The CDR3 length is 15 residues. The V segment lost 3 bases and the J segment 4 bases; nucleotides outside the gene matches: 2. The CDR3 loop reads CASSFSSGGYNEQFF. CDR3 coding DNA: TGTGCCAGCAGTTTCTCTAGCGGGGGGTACAATGAGCAGTTCTTC.

The J gene is TRBJ2-3, the V gene TRBV10-3; D could derive from TRBD1 or TRBD2 (5 bases each). Trimming took 2 bases from V and 2 from J, leaving 11 bases between them. Germline loops: CDR1 ENHRY, CDR2 SYGVKD. The length of the CDR3 is 15 residues. In DNA, the CDR3 is TGTGCCATCAGTGAGCCTAGAGGGGCCACAGATACGCAGTATTTT. This translates into CAISEPRGATDTQYF.

This clonotype was picked up many times. This chain connects TRBV5-1 to TRBJ2-2; D is unclear. Germline V gene sequence: CDR1 SGHRS, CDR2 YFSETQ. The CDR3 length is 16 residues. V was shortened by 4 bases and J by 4 bases, with 17 bases between the two germline ends. CDR3 bases: TGCGCCAGCAGCCTGACCGCTCGACGGGCCACCGGGGAGCTGTTTTTT. Amino acid sequence: CASSLTARRATGELFF.